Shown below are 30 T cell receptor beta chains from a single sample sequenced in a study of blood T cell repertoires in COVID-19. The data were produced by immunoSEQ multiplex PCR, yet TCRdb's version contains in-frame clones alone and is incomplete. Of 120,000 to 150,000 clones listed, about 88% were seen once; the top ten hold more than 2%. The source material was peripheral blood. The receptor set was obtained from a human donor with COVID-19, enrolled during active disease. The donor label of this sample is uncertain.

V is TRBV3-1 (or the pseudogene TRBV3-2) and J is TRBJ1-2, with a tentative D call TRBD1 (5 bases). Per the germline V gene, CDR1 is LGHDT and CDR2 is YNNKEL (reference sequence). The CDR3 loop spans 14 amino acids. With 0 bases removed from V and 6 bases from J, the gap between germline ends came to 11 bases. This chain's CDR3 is CASSQDGGGHGYTF. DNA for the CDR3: TGTGCCAGCAGCCAAGATGGGGGGGGACATGGCTACACCTTC.

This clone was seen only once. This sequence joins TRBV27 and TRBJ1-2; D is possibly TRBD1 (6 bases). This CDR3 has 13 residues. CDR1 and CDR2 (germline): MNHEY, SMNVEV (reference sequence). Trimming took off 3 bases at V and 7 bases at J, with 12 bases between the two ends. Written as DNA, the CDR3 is TGTGCCAGCAGTTTCCCCGGGGGGGCTGGCTACACCTTC. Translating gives CASSFPGGAGYTF.

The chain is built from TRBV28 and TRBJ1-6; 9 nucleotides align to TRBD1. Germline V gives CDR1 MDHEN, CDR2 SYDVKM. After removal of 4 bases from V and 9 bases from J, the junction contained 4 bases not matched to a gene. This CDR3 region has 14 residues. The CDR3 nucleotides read TGTGCCAGCAGTTCCCCGGGACAGGGTTCACCCCTCCACTTT. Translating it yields CASSSPGQGSPLHF. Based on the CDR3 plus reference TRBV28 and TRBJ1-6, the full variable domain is DVKVTQSSRYLVKRTGEKVFLECVQDMDHENMFWYRQDPGLGLRLIYFSYDVKMKEKGDIPEGYSVSREKKERFSLILESASTNQTSMYLCASSSPGQGSPLHFGNGTRLTVT.

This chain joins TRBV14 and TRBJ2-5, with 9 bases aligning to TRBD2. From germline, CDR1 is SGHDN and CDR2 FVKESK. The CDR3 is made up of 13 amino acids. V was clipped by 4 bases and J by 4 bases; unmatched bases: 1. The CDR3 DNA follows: TGTGCCAGCAGCCTACTAGCGGGAGAGACCCAGTACTTC. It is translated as CASSLLAGETQYF.

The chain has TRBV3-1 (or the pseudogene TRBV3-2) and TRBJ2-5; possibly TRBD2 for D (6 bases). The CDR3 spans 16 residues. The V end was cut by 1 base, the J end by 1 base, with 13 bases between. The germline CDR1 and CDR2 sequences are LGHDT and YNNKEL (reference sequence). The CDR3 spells CASSQGLPGLQETQYF. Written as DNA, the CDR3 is TGTGCCAGCAGCCAAGGTTTACCGGGACTCCAAGAGACCCAGTACTTC.

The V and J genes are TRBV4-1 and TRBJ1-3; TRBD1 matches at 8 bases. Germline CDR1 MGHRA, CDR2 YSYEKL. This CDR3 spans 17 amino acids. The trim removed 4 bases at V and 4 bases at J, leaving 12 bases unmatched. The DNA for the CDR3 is TGCGCCAGCAGCCGCTCGGACCCAGGGGGCATGGGAAACACCATATATTTT. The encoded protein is CASSRSDPGGMGNTIYF.

Here the CDR3 DNA reads TGCGCCAGCAGTGGCGAGACTATTGGTCCCCAGACCCAGTACTTC. Translated: CASSGETIGPQTQYF. This chain joins TRBV5-1 and TRBJ2-5; a possible D gene is TRBD2 (5 bases). The CDR3 extends over 15 amino acids. CDR1 is SGHRS, CDR2 YFSETQ, per germline. Trimming removed 5 bases from V and 6 bases from J, with 20 bases in between. Based on the CDR3 plus reference TRBV5-1 and TRBJ2-5, the full variable domain is KAGVTQTPRYLIKTRGQQVTLSCSPISGHRSVSWYQQTPGQGLQFLFEYFSETQRNKGNFPGRFSGRQFSNSRSEMNVSTLELGDSALYLCASSGETIGPQTQYFGPGTRLLVL.

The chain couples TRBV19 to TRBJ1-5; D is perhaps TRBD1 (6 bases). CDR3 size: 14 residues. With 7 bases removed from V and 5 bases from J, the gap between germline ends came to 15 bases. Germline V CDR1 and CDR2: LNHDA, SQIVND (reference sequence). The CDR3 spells CASTPTGYDQPQHF. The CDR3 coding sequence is TGTGCCAGTACTCCAACAGGGTATGATCAGCCCCAGCATTTT.

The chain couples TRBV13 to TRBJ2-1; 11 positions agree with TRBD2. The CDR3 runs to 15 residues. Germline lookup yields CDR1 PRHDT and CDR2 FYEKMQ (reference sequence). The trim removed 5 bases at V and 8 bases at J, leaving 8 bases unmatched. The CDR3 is CASSAWILAGDEQFF. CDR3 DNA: TGTGCCAGCAGCGCCTGGATACTAGCGGGGGATGAGCAGTTCTTC.

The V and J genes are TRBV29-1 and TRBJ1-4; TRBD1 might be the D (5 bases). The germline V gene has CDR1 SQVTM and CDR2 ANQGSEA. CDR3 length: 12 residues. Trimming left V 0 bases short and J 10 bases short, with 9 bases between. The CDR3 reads CSVEDFQGKLFF. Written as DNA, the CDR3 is TGCAGCGTTGAAGATTTTCAGGGAAAACTGTTTTTT.

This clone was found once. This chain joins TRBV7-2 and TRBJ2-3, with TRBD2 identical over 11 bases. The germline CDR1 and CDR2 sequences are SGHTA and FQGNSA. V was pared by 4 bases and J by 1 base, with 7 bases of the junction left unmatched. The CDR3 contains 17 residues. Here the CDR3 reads CASSSGLAELGTDTQYF. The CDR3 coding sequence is TGTGCCAGCAGCTCGGGACTAGCGGAGTTAGGCACAGATACGCAGTATTTT.

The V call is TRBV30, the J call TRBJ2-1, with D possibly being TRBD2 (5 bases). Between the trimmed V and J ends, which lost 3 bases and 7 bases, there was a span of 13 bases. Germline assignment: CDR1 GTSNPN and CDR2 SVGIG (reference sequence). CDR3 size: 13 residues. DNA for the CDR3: TGTGCCTGGAGATTGGACTCCGTTAATGAGCAGTTCTTC. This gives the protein CAWRLDSVNEQFF.

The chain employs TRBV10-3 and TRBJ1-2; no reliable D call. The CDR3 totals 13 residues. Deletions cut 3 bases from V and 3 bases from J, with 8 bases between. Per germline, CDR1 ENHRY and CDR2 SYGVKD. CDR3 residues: CAISESRDYGYTF. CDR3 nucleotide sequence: TGTGCCATCAGTGAATCACGGGACTATGGCTACACCTTC.

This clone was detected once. The CDR3: CASRSYEQYF. CDR3 sequence (DNA): TGTGCCAGTAGATCCTACGAGCAGTACTTC. This chain joins TRBV6-5 and TRBJ2-7; D unclear. Looked up from germline, CDR1 is MNHEY and CDR2 is SVGAGI. Trimming left V 9 bases short and J 1 base short, with 4 bases between. The CDR3 covers 10 residues.

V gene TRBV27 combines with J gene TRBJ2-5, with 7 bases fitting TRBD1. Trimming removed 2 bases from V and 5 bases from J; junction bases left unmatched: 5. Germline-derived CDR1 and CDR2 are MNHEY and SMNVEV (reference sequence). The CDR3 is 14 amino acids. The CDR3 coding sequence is TGTGCCAGCAGTTTACAAACAGGGGTGGAGACCCAGTACTTC. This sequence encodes CASSLQTGVETQYF.

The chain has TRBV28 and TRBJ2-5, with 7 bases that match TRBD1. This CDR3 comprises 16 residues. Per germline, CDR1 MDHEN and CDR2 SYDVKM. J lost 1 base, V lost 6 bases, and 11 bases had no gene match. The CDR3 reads CASSPTGVIFQETQYF. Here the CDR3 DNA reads TGTGCCAGCAGCCCAACAGGGGTGATTTTCCAAGAGACCCAGTACTTC.

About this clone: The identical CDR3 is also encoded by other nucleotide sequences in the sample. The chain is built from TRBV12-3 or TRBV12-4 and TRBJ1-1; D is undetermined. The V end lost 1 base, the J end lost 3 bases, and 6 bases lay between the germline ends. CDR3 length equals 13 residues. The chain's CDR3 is CASSLVRDTEAFF. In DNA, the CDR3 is TGTGCCAGCAGTTTAGTCCGGGACACTGAAGCTTTCTTT.

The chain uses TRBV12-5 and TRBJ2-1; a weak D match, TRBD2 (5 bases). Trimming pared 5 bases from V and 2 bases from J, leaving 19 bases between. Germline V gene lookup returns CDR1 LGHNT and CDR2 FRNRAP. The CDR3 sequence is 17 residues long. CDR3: CASGPAGETGAYNEQFF. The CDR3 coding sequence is TGTGCTAGTGGTCCGGCGGGTGAGACTGGGGCCTACAATGAGCAGTTCTTC.

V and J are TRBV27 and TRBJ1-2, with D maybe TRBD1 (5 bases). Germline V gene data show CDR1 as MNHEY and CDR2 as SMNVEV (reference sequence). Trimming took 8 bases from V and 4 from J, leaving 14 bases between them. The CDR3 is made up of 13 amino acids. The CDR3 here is CASATRVGYGYTF. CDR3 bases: TGTGCCAGCGCAACCAGGGTTGGCTATGGCTACACCTTC.

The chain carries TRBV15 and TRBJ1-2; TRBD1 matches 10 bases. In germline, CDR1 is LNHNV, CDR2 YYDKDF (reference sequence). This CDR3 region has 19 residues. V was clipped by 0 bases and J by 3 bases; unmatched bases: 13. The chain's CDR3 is CATSRDLSGQGPGDYGYTF. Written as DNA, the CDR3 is TGTGCCACCAGCAGAGACTTATCGGGACAGGGGCCGGGGGACTATGGCTACACCTTC.

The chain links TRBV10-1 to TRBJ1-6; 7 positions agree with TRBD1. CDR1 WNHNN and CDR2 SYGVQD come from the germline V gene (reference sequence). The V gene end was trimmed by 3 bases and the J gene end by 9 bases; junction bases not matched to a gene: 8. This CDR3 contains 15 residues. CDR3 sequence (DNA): TGCGCCAGCAGTGAAGGCCAGCCAGGGGGTTCACCCCTCCACTTT. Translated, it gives CASSEGQPGGSPLHF.

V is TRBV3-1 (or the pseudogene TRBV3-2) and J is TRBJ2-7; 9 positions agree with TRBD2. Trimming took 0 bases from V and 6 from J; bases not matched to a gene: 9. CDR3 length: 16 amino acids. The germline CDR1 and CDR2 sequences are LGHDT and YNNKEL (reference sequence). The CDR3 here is CASSQDSAGGPREQYF. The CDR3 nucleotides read TGTGCCAGCAGCCAAGATTCGGCGGGGGGGCCGCGCGAGCAGTACTTC.

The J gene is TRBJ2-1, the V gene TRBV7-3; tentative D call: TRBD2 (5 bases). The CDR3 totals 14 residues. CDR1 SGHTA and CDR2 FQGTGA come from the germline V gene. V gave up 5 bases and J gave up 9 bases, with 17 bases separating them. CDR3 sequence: CASSRTYPGSEQFF. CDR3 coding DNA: TGTGCCAGCAGCAGGACTTATCCGGGCAGTGAGCAGTTCTTC.

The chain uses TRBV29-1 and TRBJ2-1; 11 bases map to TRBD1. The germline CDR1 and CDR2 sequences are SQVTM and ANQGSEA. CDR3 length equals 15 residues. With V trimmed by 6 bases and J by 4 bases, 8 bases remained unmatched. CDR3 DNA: TGCAGCGTAGCCCGGGACAGGGGGGCGTACAATGAGCAGTTCTTC. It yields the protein CSVARDRGAYNEQFF.

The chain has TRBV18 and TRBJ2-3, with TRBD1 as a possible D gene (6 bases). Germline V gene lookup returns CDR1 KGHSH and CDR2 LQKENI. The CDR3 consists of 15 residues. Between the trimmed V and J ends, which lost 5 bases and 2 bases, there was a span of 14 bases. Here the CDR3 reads CASSRDNSLTDTQYF. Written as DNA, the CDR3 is TGTGCCAGCTCAAGGGACAATTCCCTCACAGATACGCAGTATTTT.

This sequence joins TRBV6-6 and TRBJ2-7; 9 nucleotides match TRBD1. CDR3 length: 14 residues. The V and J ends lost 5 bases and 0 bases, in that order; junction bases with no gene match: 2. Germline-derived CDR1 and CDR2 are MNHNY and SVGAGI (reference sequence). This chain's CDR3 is CASSRDRDSYEQYF. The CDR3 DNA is TGTGCCAGCAGTAGGGACAGGGACTCCTACGAGCAGTACTTC.

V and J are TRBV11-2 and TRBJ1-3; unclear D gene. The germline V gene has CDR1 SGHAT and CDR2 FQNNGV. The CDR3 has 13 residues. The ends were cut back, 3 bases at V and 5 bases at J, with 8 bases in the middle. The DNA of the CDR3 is TGTGCCAGCAGCTTGGAGGATAGAAACACCATATATTTT. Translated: CASSLEDRNTIYF.

CDR3 bases: TGTGCCATCTCAGGGGTCGCCTTATATGGCTACACCTTC. It translates to CAISGVALYGYTF. The genes are TRBV10-3 and TRBJ1-2, with D perhaps TRBD1 (6 bases). Germline V CDR1 and CDR2: ENHRY, SYGVKD. The CDR3 length is 13 residues. Trimming cost V 8 bases and J 5 bases, with 15 bases left between them.

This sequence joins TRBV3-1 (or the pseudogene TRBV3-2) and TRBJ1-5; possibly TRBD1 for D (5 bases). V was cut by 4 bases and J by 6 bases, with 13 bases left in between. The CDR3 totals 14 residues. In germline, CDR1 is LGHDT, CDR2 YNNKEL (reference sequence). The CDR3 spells CASSPGTKGQPQHF. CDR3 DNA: TGTGCCAGCAGCCCGGGGACTAAAGGTCAGCCCCAGCATTTT.

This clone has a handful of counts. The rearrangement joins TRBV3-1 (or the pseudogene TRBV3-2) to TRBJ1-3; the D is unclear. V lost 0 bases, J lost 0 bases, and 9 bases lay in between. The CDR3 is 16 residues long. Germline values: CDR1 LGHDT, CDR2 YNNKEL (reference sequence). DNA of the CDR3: TGTGCCAGCAGCCAAGATGACTCTGTCTCTGGAAACACCATATATTTT. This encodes CASSQDDSVSGNTIYF.